The 15 T cell receptor beta chains reported below all come from one sample, sequenced in a study of T cells in Graves' hyperthyroidism and ophthalmopathy. Amplified TCR beta CDR3 regions derived from RNA transcripts. Carried out on the TCR CDR3, a first-round RT-PCR used the HTBI primer set. TCRdb redid the calling of the multiplex PCR reads with MiXCR, one entry per CDR3 protein. The sample carries hundreds of thousands of distinct CDR3 sequences, about 15% recorded once. The sequenced sample consisted of blood. The receptor set was obtained from a woman in her twenties or thirties with Graves' hyperthyroidism that later progressed to Graves' ophthalmopathy.

Ten or more counts support this clonotype. The chain has TRBV28 and TRBJ1-5; 9 nucleotides match TRBD1. This CDR3 spans 15 amino acids. J gave up 6 bases and V 3 bases, and 6 bases lay outside the gene matches. CDR1 is MDHEN and CDR2 is SYDVKM in the germline V gene. The CDR3 protein is CASSFPTGGRQPQHF. CDR3 bases: TGTGCCAGCAGTTTCCCTACAGGGGGCCGTCAGCCCCAGCATTTT.

This clonotype was observed many times. The chain has TRBV20-1 and TRBJ2-3; D not certain. The CDR3 length is 11 residues. Trimming left V 4 bases short and J 4 bases short, with 6 bases between. Germline CDR1 DFQATT, CDR2 SNEGSKA (reference sequence). In nucleotides, the CDR3 is TGCAGTGCTATAAGCGCAGATACGCAGTATTTT. Amino acids: CSAISADTQYF.

As concerns this clonotype: A clone one base away is much larger, so this may be a read error. The chain links TRBV7-2 to TRBJ2-7; D ambiguous. Germline V CDR1 and CDR2: SGHTA, FQGNSA. The CDR3 is 14 amino acids. With 7 bases removed from V and 7 bases from J, the gap between germline ends came to 20 bases. DNA for the CDR3: TGTGCCAGCATCTCAGACCCCCTGGGCTGGGAGCAGTACTTC. Protein: CASISDPLGWEQYF. The variable domain in full, with the rest retrieved from reference TRBV7-2 and TRBJ2-7, is GAGVSQSPSNKVTEKGKDVELRCDPISGHTALYWYRQSLGQGLEFLIYFQGNSAPDKSGLPSDRFSAERTGGSVSTLTIQRTQQEDSAVYLCASISDPLGWEQYFGPGTRLTVT.

The rearrangement uses TRBV19 and TRBJ1-5; a possible D gene is TRBD1 (5 bases). Trimming took 7 bases from V and 2 from J, leaving 18 bases between them. The CDR3 is 16 residues long. Germline V gene data show CDR1 as LNHDA and CDR2 as SQIVND (reference sequence). This CDR3 is CASKVGQGGGNQPQHF. The CDR3 DNA follows: TGTGCCAGTAAGGTCGGTCAGGGTGGAGGCAATCAGCCCCAGCATTTT.

This clonotype was seen ten or more times. V and J are TRBV11-2 and TRBJ2-7; 12 nucleotides match TRBD2. There are 15 residues in the CDR3. CDR1 is SGHAT, CDR2 FQNNGV, per germline. The trim removed 0 bases at V and 5 bases at J, leaving 2 bases unmatched. Here the CDR3 reads CASSLETSGSHEQYF. The CDR3 DNA sequence: TGTGCCAGCAGCTTAGAGACTAGCGGGAGCCACGAGCAGTACTTC.

This sequence joins TRBV6-5 and TRBJ2-3; D might be TRBD1 (6 bases). V shed 4 bases and J shed 2 bases, with 7 bases lying between them. Germline CDR1 is MNHEY and CDR2 is SVGAGI. This CDR3 contains 13 residues. CDR3: CASSWTATDTQYF. DNA for the CDR3: TGTGCCAGCAGTTGGACAGCCACAGATACGCAGTATTTT.

This clonotype has a count of ten or more. V gene TRBV12-3 or TRBV12-4 combines with J gene TRBJ2-7; maybe TRBD1 (5 bases). The CDR3 covers 17 residues. V lost 4 bases and J 4 bases, leaving 23 bases between the germline ends. The CDR3 DNA reads as TGTGCCAGCAGTTGGGGCCGAGTAGGGGTTTGGCCTTACGAGCAGTACTTC. Its protein product is CASSWGRVGVWPYEQYF.

This clonotype has a count of ten or more. This sequence joins TRBV14 and TRBJ2-1, with D possibly matching TRBD1 (5 bases). Germline values: CDR1 SGHDN, CDR2 FVKESK. The CDR3 consists of 14 residues. With 0 bases removed from V and 6 bases from J, the gap between germline ends came to 9 bases. In DNA form, the CDR3 reads TGTGCCAGCAGCCAAGACAGGGTCGGCAATGAGCAGTTCTTC. Translating it yields CASSQDRVGNEQFF.

The sample holds many counts of this clonotype. The gene calls are TRBV19 and TRBJ2-7; unclear D gene. The length of the CDR3 is 14 residues. From germline, CDR1 is LNHDA and CDR2 SQIVND (reference sequence). V was shortened by 3 bases and J by 2 bases, with 11 bases between the two germline ends. CDR3 in amino acids: CASSISDGPYEQYF. The CDR3, as DNA: TGTGCCAGTAGTATCTCGGACGGACCCTACGAGCAGTACTTC.

J is TRBJ2-1 and V is TRBV4-1; 7 nucleotides line up with TRBD2. The CDR3 extends over 17 amino acids. Trimming removed 0 bases from V and 7 bases from J; junction bases left unmatched: 12. CDR1 MGHRA and CDR2 YSYEKL come from the germline V gene. CDR3 bases: TGCGCCAGCAGCCAAGATGAGGCTAGCGGAATGCTTAATGAGCAGTTCTTC. Its protein is CASSQDEASGMLNEQFF.

A word on this clonotype: One end of the junction fails to match germline, which may point to a read error. The chain carries TRBV28 and TRBJ2-1, with D possibly matching TRBD1 (5 bases). Germline-derived CDR1 and CDR2 are MDHEN and SYDVKM. The CDR3 has 15 amino acids. This chain's CDR3 is CACSSRETGYNEQFF. Here the CDR3 DNA reads TGTGCCTGCAGTAGCAGGGAAACGGGCTACAATGAGCAGTTCTTC.

V and J are TRBV9 and TRBJ1-6; D ambiguous. The V gene lost 2 bases and the J gene lost 9 bases, with 12 bases spanning the gap. The CDR3 is 14 amino acids. Germline V lookup: CDR1 SGDLS, CDR2 YYNGEE. This CDR3 is CASSVLGEGSPLHF. DNA for the CDR3: TGTGCCAGCAGCGTTCTCGGGGAAGGTTCACCCCTCCACTTT. The variable domain in full, completed from reference TRBV9 and TRBJ1-6, reads DSGVTQTPKHLITATGQRVTLRCSPRSGDLSVYWYQQSLDQGLQFLIQYYNGEERAKGNILERFSAQQFPDLHSELNLSSLELGDSALYFCASSVLGEGSPLHFGNGTRLTVT.

There are many counts of this clonotype. The chain combines TRBV29-1 with TRBJ2-7; a possible D gene is TRBD2 (6 bases). In germline, CDR1 is SQVTM, CDR2 ANQGSEA. Trimming left V 3 bases short and J 6 bases short, with 9 bases between. The length of the CDR3 is 11 residues. The chain's CDR3 is CSVDGGIEQYF. The CDR3 DNA follows: TGCAGCGTTGACGGAGGGATCGAGCAGTACTTC.

This clonotype occurred many times. The rearrangement joins TRBV5-6 to TRBJ1-5, with D tentatively TRBD1 (5 bases). The CDR3 covers 15 residues. Germline CDR1 SGHDT, CDR2 YYEEEE. The ends were cut back, 3 bases at V and 1 base at J, with 11 bases in the middle. The CDR3 nucleotides are TGTGCCAGCAGCTACTTTCAGGGCAGCAATCAGCCCCAGCATTTT. Encoded protein: CASSYFQGSNQPQHF.

There are many counts of this clonotype. V and J are TRBV3-1 and TRBJ2-2; perhaps TRBD1 as D (6 bases). The CDR3 is made up of 16 amino acids. The germline V and J ends were trimmed by 1 base and 7 bases, with 16 bases remaining between them. Germline loops: CDR1 LGHDT, CDR2 YNNKEL (reference sequence). Here the CDR3 DNA reads TGTGCCAGCAGCCAAGTGGCACAGGGCCTTGGCGGGGAGCTGTTTTTT. It codes for CASSQVAQGLGGELFF.